The 16 T cell receptor beta chains below come from one sample, sequenced in a study of control samples from healthy donors and cancer patients. Profiled with immunoSEQ multiplex PCR; TCRdb holds only in-frame clones, not every one. The sample lists roughly 120,000 clones, about 93% occurring once. The specimen sequenced was blood. The source of these receptors is a young man in good health.

The chain employs TRBV4-1 and TRBJ2-1; D unresolved. Deletions cut 1 base from V and 0 bases from J, with 16 bases between. CDR1 is MGHRA and CDR2 is YSYEKL in the germline V gene. CDR3 length: 18 residues. The CDR3 DNA follows: TGCGCCAGCAGCCAAGTTGATATGGGTTTTAGCTCCTACAATGAGCAGTTCTTC. It is translated as CASSQVDMGFSSYNEQFF.

The chain has TRBV18 and TRBJ2-2; D remains ambiguous. V gave up 0 bases and J gave up 8 bases, with 7 bases separating them. The CDR3 loop spans 13 amino acids. Germline CDR1 reads KGHSH; CDR2 reads LQKENI. The CDR3 reads CASSPPRPGELFF. The CDR3, as DNA: TGTGCCAGCTCACCACCAAGACCAGGGGAGCTGTTTTTT.

The V call is TRBV12-3 or TRBV12-4, the J call TRBJ1-1, with 11 bases lining up with TRBD1. The V segment lost 5 bases and the J segment 5 bases; nucleotides outside the gene matches: 1. The CDR3 runs to 13 residues. CDR3 amino acids: CASSGTGGTEAFF. CDR3 nucleotides: TGTGCCAGCAGTGGGACAGGGGGGACTGAAGCTTTCTTT.

This clone came up once. This chain uses TRBV2 with TRBJ1-6; 8 bases line up with TRBD1. With V trimmed by 11 bases and J by 3 bases, 24 bases remained unmatched. The germline CDR1 and CDR2 sequences are SNHLY and FYNNEI. The length of the CDR3 is 20 residues. The CDR3 protein is CAFDVGDRPESILYNSPLHF. CDR3 sequence (DNA): TGTGCCTTCGATGTAGGGGACAGGCCGGAGTCGATCCTCTATAATTCACCCCTCCACTTT.

The gene calls are TRBV2 and TRBJ2-7; possibly TRBD1 for D (5 bases). The CDR3 is 11 amino acids. V lost 6 bases and J lost 3, with 6 bases in between. Germline V lookup: CDR1 SNHLY, CDR2 FYNNEI. The CDR3 is CASRGLYEQYF. The CDR3 DNA sequence: TGTGCCAGCAGGGGGCTCTACGAGCAGTACTTC.

This sequence joins TRBV6-5 and TRBJ2-7, with D unclear. Deletions cut 6 bases from V and 6 bases from J, with 12 bases between. The germline gives CDR1 MNHEY, CDR2 SVGAGI. The CDR3 sequence is 12 residues long. CDR3 sequence: CASRGLAAEQYV. The CDR3 DNA reads TGTGCCAGCAGAGGCCTCGCGGCCGAGCAGTACGTC.

The genes are TRBV6-1 and TRBJ2-7, with D unclear. The length of the CDR3 is 14 residues. V lost 0 bases and J 6 bases, leaving 12 bases between the germline ends. Germline-derived CDR1 and CDR2 are MNHNS and SASEGT. The CDR3 DNA sequence: TGTGCCAGCAGTGAAGCGCTCAACCCCATCGAGCAGTACGTC. It codes for CASSEALNPIEQYV.

This chain connects TRBV6-1 to TRBJ2-6; D remains unclear. Per germline, CDR1 MNHNS and CDR2 SASEGT. This CDR3 region has 16 residues. V gave up 3 bases and J gave up 0 bases, with 9 bases separating them. CDR3 region: CASSDYHNSGANVLTF. CDR3 DNA: TGTGCCAGCAGTGATTACCACAACTCTGGGGCCAACGTCCTGACTTTC.

The chain employs TRBV3-1 (or the pseudogene TRBV3-2) and TRBJ1-1; D gene uncertain. Trimming removed 3 bases at V and 4 bases at J, with 9 bases between. This CDR3 contains 13 residues. From germline, CDR1 is LGHDT and CDR2 YNNKEL (reference sequence). The DNA for the CDR3 is TGTGCCAGCAGCCAGAAGATTGGCACTGAAGCTTTCTTT. It specifies CASSQKIGTEAFF.

The rearrangement joins TRBV18 to TRBJ2-1, with 10 bases identical to TRBD1. V lost 5 bases, J lost 4 bases, and 8 bases stayed unmatched. Germline loops: CDR1 KGHSH, CDR2 LQKENI. The CDR3 spans 16 residues. The CDR3 loop reads CASSSWTGGKYNEQFF. CDR3 sequence (DNA): TGTGCCAGCTCATCATGGACAGGGGGAAAATACAATGAGCAGTTCTTC.

This clone was recorded a few times. The chain couples TRBV4-1 to TRBJ1-6; TRBD1 matches at 7 bases. Trimming removed 0 bases from V and 0 bases from J; junction bases left unmatched: 5. Germline lookup yields CDR1 MGHRA and CDR2 YSYEKL. This CDR3 has 18 residues. CDR3 loop: CASSQEGQLSSYNSPLHF. For the CDR3, the DNA is TGCGCCAGCAGCCAAGAGGGACAGCTGAGCTCCTATAATTCACCCCTCCACTTT.

The chain's CDR3 is CASSPTNPETGSGYTF. CDR3 DNA: TGTGCCAGCAGCCCGACGAACCCCGAGACAGGGTCTGGCTACACCTTC. The chain couples TRBV7-9 to TRBJ1-2, with 7 bases aligning to TRBD1. Trimming cost V 5 bases and J 7 bases; bases outside gene matches: 16. The germline V gene has CDR1 SEHNR and CDR2 FQNEAQ (reference sequence). The CDR3 spans 16 residues.

V usage is TRBV10-3 and J usage is TRBJ2-3; D might be TRBD2 (5 bases). The CDR3 is 13 amino acids. Between the trimmed V and J ends, which lost 9 bases and 5 bases, there was a span of 15 bases. Germline values: CDR1 ENHRY, CDR2 SYGVKD. The CDR3 loop reads CAINRELIDTQYF. The CDR3, as DNA: TGTGCCATAAATCGGGAACTTATAGATACGCAGTATTTT.

This clone is a singleton in its sample. This chain links TRBV5-6 with TRBJ1-1; a weak D match, TRBD1 (6 bases). Germline V lookup: CDR1 SGHDT, CDR2 YYEEEE. CDR3 size: 12 residues. V was pared by 2 bases and J by 10 bases, with 12 bases between. CDR3 residues: CASSFPGAGAFF. The CDR3 DNA is TGTGCCAGCAGCTTTCCAGGGGCAGGAGCTTTCTTT.

The chain recombines TRBV10-3 with TRBJ2-3; TRBD2 matches at 9 bases. The J segment lost 3 bases and the V segment lost 6 bases, leaving 10 bases of the junction unmatched. The CDR3 runs 16 residues. Germline V gives CDR1 ENHRY, CDR2 SYGVKD. The DNA for the CDR3 is TGTGCCATCAGGGCGGGGGGGCCGTTAAGGACAGATACGCAGTATTTT. Translating it yields CAIRAGGPLRTDTQYF.

The V call is TRBV6-2 or TRBV6-3, the J call TRBJ2-3, with TRBD1 matching 8 bases. Germline V CDR1 and CDR2: MNHEY, SVGEGT. V was clipped by 4 bases and J by 1 base; unmatched bases: 4. CDR3 size: 15 residues. The CDR3 region has the DNA TGTGCCAGCAGTTCTGTGACAGGGGGCACAGATACGCAGTATTTT. Translation gives CASSSVTGGTDTQYF.